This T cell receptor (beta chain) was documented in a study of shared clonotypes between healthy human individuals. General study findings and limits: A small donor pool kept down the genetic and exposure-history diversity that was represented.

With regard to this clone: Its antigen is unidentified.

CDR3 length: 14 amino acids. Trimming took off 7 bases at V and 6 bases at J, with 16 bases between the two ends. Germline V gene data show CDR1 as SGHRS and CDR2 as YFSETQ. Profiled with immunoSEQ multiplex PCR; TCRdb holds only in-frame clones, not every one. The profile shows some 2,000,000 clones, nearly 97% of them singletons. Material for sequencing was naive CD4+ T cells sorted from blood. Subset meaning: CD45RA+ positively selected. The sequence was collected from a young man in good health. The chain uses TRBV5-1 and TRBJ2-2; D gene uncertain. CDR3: CASGPEVISGELFF. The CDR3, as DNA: TGCGCCAGCGGTCCTGAGGTCATCTCCGGGGAGCTGTTTTTT.